This record concerns one T cell receptor (beta chain) sequence. Its antigen is currently unknown. The CDR3 totals 15 residues. These data are taken from a study of cytomegalovirus exposure and HLA in healthy donors. Study observations and caveats: Researchers catalogued 160 or so TCR beta chains as cytomegalovirus-associated.

The table came from immunoSEQ multiplex PCR; TCRdb's copy has only in-frame clones and leaves some out. The sample records some 350,000 clones, roughly 90% being singletons. What was sequenced was PBMCs. The sequence derives from a woman aged 30 to 39 in good health and CMV-seropositive. The genes are TRBV21-1 and TRBJ1-5; no check of the table's D call, TRBD1, against the DNA was made. TRBV21-1 is a pseudogene segment. DNA for the CDR3: TGTGCCAGCAGCTATCCCACAGGGATGGAACAGCCCCAGCATTTT. Protein product: CASSYPTGMEQPQHF.